This T cell receptor (beta chain) was obtained from a study of regulatory dendritic cells for organ transplantation. Note on this clone: Its cognate antigen is unknown.

CDR3 size: 12 residues. The germline CDR1 and CDR2 sequences are SGHNT and YYREEE (reference sequence). The V and J ends lost 7 bases and 4 bases, in that order; junction bases with no gene match: 2. TCRdb keeps only in-frame clones here, not all; method: immunoSEQ multiplex PCR. The top ten clones hold 17% of a sample with about 4,000 clones, about three fifths of them seen once. Sorted subsets were CFSE-labeled and cultured approximately 5 days with allogeneic dendritic cells. Naive CD45RA+ and memory CD45RO+ CD4+ or CD8+ T cells were FACS-sorted. The sequence was obtained from a human donor in good health. V is TRBV5-4 and J is TRBJ1-3, with 7 bases identical to TRBD1. Sequenced: memory CD8+ T cells from blood cultured with regulatory dendritic cells. Specified subset: CD45RO+ memory T cells. This CDR3 reads CASRDRGNTIYF. The CDR3 DNA sequence: TGTGCCAGCCGGGACAGAGGAAACACCATATATTTT. The full variable domain, its missing parts supplied by reference TRBV5-4 and TRBJ1-3, is ETGVTQSPTHLIKTRGQQVTLRCSSQSGHNTVSWYQQALGQGPQFIFQYYREEENGRGNFPPRFSGLQFPNYSSELNVNALELDDSALYLCASRDRGNTIYFGEGSWLTVV.